These T cell receptor beta chains were read from a single sample in a study of shared clonotypes between healthy human individuals. TCRdb keeps only in-frame clones here, not all; method: immunoSEQ multiplex PCR. Of over 800,000 clones listed, more than 85% were seen once; the top ten hold around 24%. Sequencing used naive CD8+ T cells sorted from blood. These receptors came from a man between 25 and 39 years old in good health. The conserved cysteine and the conserved F or W are not part of the CDR3 here.

TRBJ2-2,TRBV7-9,ASSSDTNTGELF
TRBJ2-1,TRBV19,ASRTTSGRPVSF
TRBJ2-7,TRBV6-1,ASRSPGQWDEQY
TRBJ2-1,TRBV4-1,ASSQEGLAGYNEQF
TRBJ2-2,TRBV11-3,ASSFKRGHTGELF
TRBJ2-1,TRBV5-8,ASSLAPSGWNEQF
TRBJ2-2,TRBV9,ASSVSQVGVGTGELF
TRBJ2-3,TRBV10-3,AITPSEFGTNTDTQY
TRBJ2-3,TRBV28,ASRESGGGTDTQY
TRBJ1-3,TRBV2,ASSVLGSGNTIY
TRBJ2-5,TRBV28,ASPSGRRVQETQY
TRBJ1-5,TRBV10-3,AIREGAGQPQH
TRBJ2-3,TRBV9,ASSGPFNTQY
TRBJ1-1,TRBV29-1,SVVGGAGTEAF
TRBJ2-2,TRBV28,ASSSPNLGLAGDTGELF
TRBJ2-7,TRBV11-2,ASSFSPTYEQY
TRBJ2-1,TRBV7-9,ASSSPARVDTSTYNEQF
TRBJ2-1,TRBV28,ASSYRTSGRLYNEQF
TRBJ2-7,TRBV27,ASSSGLGVAYEQY
TRBJ2-1,TRBV5-4,ASSLDDYEQF
TRBJ2-1,TRBV28,ASEGPPRINEQF
TRBJ2-1,TRBV9,ASSESLQGGSENEQF
TRBJ2-7,TRBV2,ASRGTGGHYEQY
TRBJ2-6,TRBV28,ASSLWLPDPLSGANVLT
TRBJ2-1,TRBV10-1,ASSEVWNEQF
TRBJ2-3,TRBV7-2,ASSHPTLTDTQY
TRBJ1-1,TRBV5-8,ASSLVVVNTEAF